Listed here is a single T cell receptor beta chain. This sample was taken from a study of blood T cell repertoires in COVID-19. Study background: The United States, Italy and Spain were the sources of the acute and convalescent COVID-19 samples. In each case, the material was cDNA or gDNA derived from T cells, B-cell-depleted T cells, or PBMCs.

In the original processing: From reference gene primer amplification, estimates of nucleated cell counts were derived. Method: immunoSEQ multiplex PCR; TCRdb's copy keeps in-frame clones and lacks some. That table supplies the V and J calls and clone size; D and trimming were determined from the DNA. The repertoire holds 45,000 to 55,000 clones, roughly 87% seen once, with under 35% in the top ten. Source material: peripheral blood. This clonotype was sampled from a woman at least 80 years old with acute or convalescent COVID-19.

CDR3: CASSHASGGLSAETQYF. CDR3 DNA sequence: TGTGCCAGCAGCCACGCTAGCGGGGGGCTATCGGCAGAGACCCAGTACTTC. V is TRBV3-1 (or the pseudogene TRBV3-2) and J is TRBJ2-5; 11 nucleotides agree with TRBD2. With V trimmed by 3 bases and J by 4 bases, 10 bases remained unmatched. The CDR3 is made up of 17 amino acids. The V gene's germline CDR1 is LGHDT and CDR2 YNNKEL (reference sequence).